This TCR beta chain was observed in a study of T cell repertoires in cytomegalovirus infection. This clonotype turned up a few times. TCRdb redid the calling of the reads with MiXCR, one entry per CDR3 protein. In the table there are over 150,000 distinct CDR3 sequences, approximately 20% of which are singletons. Germline V gene lookup returns CDR1 SQVTM and CDR2 ANQGSEA. The CDR3 spans 14 residues. V was cut by 6 bases and J by 4 bases, with 18 bases left in between. The clonotype originates from a human donor in good health (CMV status not recorded). Some clones in this sample may be carry-over from other donors' samples. The sample taken for sequencing was PBMCs. This chain links TRBV29-1 with TRBJ1-2; weak D call: TRBD1 (5 bases). In nucleotides, the CDR3 is TGCAGCGTCCGGGCGGGGGACTCTCGCTATGGCTACACCTTC. This encodes CSVRAGDSRYGYTF.